One and the same sample provided the 5 T cell receptor beta chains below, sequenced in a study of T cells in Graves' hyperthyroidism and ophthalmopathy. The source material, RNA transcripts, was used to amplify TCR beta CDR3 regions. First-round RT-PCR of the TCR CDR3 relied on the HTBI primer set. TCRdb used MiXCR to reprocess the multiplex PCR reads, holding one entry per CDR3 protein. The sample shows about 560,000 distinct CDR3 sequences, 16% of them seen only once. The sequencing sample was made of blood. The source is a woman aged 18-35 years with Graves' hyperthyroidism.

This clonotype was seen ten or more times. The chain combines TRBV13 with TRBJ1-2, with D unclear. Between the trimmed V and J ends, which lost 3 bases and 4 bases, there was a span of 12 bases. This CDR3 has 14 residues. From germline, CDR1 is PRHDT and CDR2 FYEKMQ (reference sequence). CDR3 DNA: TGTGCCAGCAGCTTCGGCACAGAGATCTATGGCTACACCTTC. Its protein product is CASSFGTEIYGYTF.

CDR3 coding DNA: TGTGCCAGCAGTCCCTTCCCGATGCGGTTTGGGCCGAACACTGAAGCTTTCTTT. As protein: CASSPFPMRFGPNTEAFF. The rearrangement links TRBV27 to TRBJ1-1; no clear D gene. CDR1 and CDR2 from the germline V gene are MNHEY and SMNVEV (reference sequence). V gave up 5 bases and J gave up 1 base, with 23 bases separating them. The CDR3 is made up of 18 amino acids.

This clonotype was counted only a few times. The chain is built from TRBV5-1 and TRBJ2-5, with TRBD1 identical over 8 bases. V shed 4 bases, J shed 4 bases, and the junction held 6 bases outside the gene matches. The CDR3 has 14 residues. CDR1 and CDR2 from the germline V gene are SGHRS and YFSETQ. CDR3 DNA: TGCGCCAGCAGCGTCACAGGGGGTCGAGAGACCCAGTACTTC. Protein sequence: CASSVTGGRETQYF.

A note on this clonotype: One junction end does not reproduce the germline sequence, and a read error may be involved. The chain joins TRBV28 to TRBJ1-2, with D possibly TRBD1 on 5 matching bases. The CDR3 runs 13 residues. The germline CDR1 and CDR2 sequences are MDHEN and SYDVKM. CDR3 in DNA: TGTGCCAGCAGTTTTTGGCAGGGCCGTGGCCACACCTTC. This sequence encodes CASSFWQGRGHTF.

This clonotype was observed a few times. The V gene is TRBV6-1, the J gene TRBJ2-5, with a weak D call TRBD1 (6 bases). The CDR3 is 14 amino acids. Germline V gives CDR1 MNHNS, CDR2 SASEGT. Deletions cut 6 bases from V and 4 bases from J, with 15 bases between. DNA of the CDR3: TGTGCCAGCAGCCGCGCGTCAGGGGCAGAGACCCAGTACTTC. As protein: CASSRASGAETQYF.